The next 25 T cell receptor beta chains were all read from a single sample in a study of CD8 T cells in ankylosing spondylitis (dated by TCRdb to 2016 to 2017). Here is what the overall study found, with its caveats: A TCR beta motif made up of seven or eight highly homologous amino acid variants appeared to be characteristic of blood from ankylosing spondylitis patients.

The library was produced with 5' RACE. Sequenced using an Illumina HiSeq 2500. TCRdb took the public reads, trimmed them with fastp at Q25, ran MiXCR for clone calling and kept in-frame beta chains. Each CDR3 protein appears once, grouped with its most common genes and DNA. The sample includes approximately 520,000 distinct CDR3 sequences, with roughly 5.2% observed a single time. The ten top clones hold approximately 4% of the sample. The antigens for these receptors are not known. Sequenced input: blood, either unsorted or a sorted T cell fraction (not recorded which). The receptor source for this set is a male donor with ankylosing spondylitis.

This clonotype was observed at least ten times. The rearrangement joins TRBV20-1 to TRBJ1-5, with D perhaps matching TRBD1 (6 bases). The CDR3 consists of 13 residues. Trimming cost V 6 bases and J 7 bases, with 16 bases left between them. From germline, CDR1 is DFQATT and CDR2 SNEGSKA (reference sequence). The CDR3 DNA is TGCAGTGCGATCGGGACAACGGCACAGCCCCAGCATTTT. Translating it yields CSAIGTTAQPQHF.

This clonotype was counted many times. This chain uses TRBV4-1 with TRBJ2-5; D gene ambiguous. Looked up from germline, CDR1 is MGHRA and CDR2 is YSYEKL. V dropped 1 base and J dropped 5 bases, with 11 bases sitting between them. The CDR3 is made up of 14 amino acids. Here the CDR3 reads CASSQAQKRETQYF. The CDR3 DNA reads TGCGCCAGCAGCCAAGCTCAAAAGAGGGAGACCCAGTACTTC.

V usage is TRBV12-5 and J usage is TRBJ2-3, with a weak D call TRBD2 (7 bases). Germline V gives CDR1 LGHNT, CDR2 FRNRAP. This CDR3 has 16 residues. V was shortened by 2 bases and J by 2 bases, with 14 bases between the two germline ends. The CDR3 DNA reads TGTGCTAGTGGTTTGTCCGCGGGGGCGTACACAGATACGCAGTATTTT. This gives the protein CASGLSAGAYTDTQYF.

The sample holds many counts of this clonotype. The chain links TRBV12-3 or TRBV12-4 to TRBJ2-7; D remains unclear. Trimming cost V 0 bases and J 2 bases, with 5 bases left between them. The CDR3 covers 13 residues. The CDR3 region has the DNA TGTGCCAGCAGTTTAGCGCCACCCTACGAGCAGTACTTC. Translating it yields CASSLAPPYEQYF.

This clonotype was recorded many times. V and J are TRBV14 and TRBJ2-3; 10 positions agree with TRBD1. The J segment lost 3 bases and the V segment lost 4 bases, leaving 4 bases of the junction unmatched. Per the germline V gene, CDR1 is SGHDN and CDR2 is FVKESK. The CDR3 is 15 residues long. The CDR3 region is CASSPWTGGTDTQYF. The CDR3 region has the DNA TGTGCCAGCAGCCCCTGGACAGGGGGAACAGATACGCAGTATTTT.

This clonotype was observed at least ten times. This chain links TRBV5-6 with TRBJ1-5; D unclear. Germline CDR1 is SGHDT and CDR2 is YYEEEE. This CDR3 has 15 residues. V gave up 0 bases and J gave up 3 bases, with 10 bases separating them. The CDR3 nucleotides read TGTGCCAGCAGCTTGGAAGGGTTCGCCAATCAGCCCCAGCATTTT. It specifies CASSLEGFANQPQHF.

This chain links TRBV6-1 with TRBJ2-6; D gene uncertain. The CDR3 extends over 14 amino acids. Germline V gene sequence: CDR1 MNHNS, CDR2 SASEGT. The V end was cut by 7 bases, the J end by 4 bases, with 11 bases between. In DNA, the CDR3 is TGTGCCAGCAAAAACCTTTTCGGGGCCAACGTCCTGACTTTC. This translates into CASKNLFGANVLTF.

This clonotype was seen at least ten times. The gene calls are TRBV28 and TRBJ1-5; 11 nucleotides match TRBD1. Losses at the gene ends were 5 bases for V and 7 bases for J; bases not matched to a gene: 7. Germline CDR1 MDHEN, CDR2 SYDVKM. This CDR3 spans 15 amino acids. In DNA, the CDR3 is TGTGCCAGCAGTCCGGGACAGGGGGTAATGCAGCCCCAGCATTTT. It encodes CASSPGQGVMQPQHF.

The chain employs TRBV3-1 and TRBJ2-5; D remains ambiguous. Trimming stripped 4 bases from V and 5 bases from J, with 14 bases between. Per the germline V gene, CDR1 is LGHDT and CDR2 is YNNKEL (reference sequence). The CDR3 is 14 amino acids. The CDR3 protein is CASSRLSTFETQYF. The CDR3 nucleotides read TGTGCCAGCAGCCGCCTTTCTACGTTCGAGACCCAGTACTTC.

This clonotype was seen many times. CDR3 DNA: TGTGCCAGCAGAGGATTTCTGGGGTTCTACGAGCAGTACTTC. Translated: CASRGFLGFYEQYF. This chain uses TRBV6-2 or TRBV6-3 with TRBJ2-7, with D unresolved. The CDR3 covers 14 residues. Germline lookup yields CDR1 MNHEY and CDR2 SVGEGT. V gave up 6 bases and J gave up 3 bases, with 15 bases separating them.

This clonotype was seen repeatedly, ten times or more. V usage is TRBV9 and J usage is TRBJ1-2, with no clear D. This CDR3 is 13 amino acids long. V was shortened by 0 bases and J by 4 bases, with 7 bases between the two germline ends. Germline lookup yields CDR1 SGDLS and CDR2 YYNGEE. CDR3 protein: CASSVGTGYGYTF. The CDR3 nucleotides read TGTGCCAGCAGCGTAGGAACTGGCTATGGCTACACCTTC.

This clonotype came up many times. This chain connects TRBV5-1 to TRBJ1-3; D is unclear. Trimming left V 2 bases short and J 0 bases short, with 12 bases between. Germline CDR1 SGHRS, CDR2 YFSETQ. The CDR3 is 16 amino acids. In DNA, the CDR3 is TGCGCCAGCAGCTTATCAAACTTGGGCTCTGGAAACACCATATATTTT. The encoded protein is CASSLSNLGSGNTIYF.

This clonotype was counted a few times. One end of the junction does not line up with germline, which may come from a read error. This rearrangement joins TRBV20-1 to TRBJ2-3; 8 bases are a match to TRBD2. CDR3 length: 17 amino acids. Germline CDR1 DFQATT, CDR2 SNEGSKA (reference sequence). Here the CDR3 reads CCAPKSLAGSGTDTQYF. CDR3 nucleotides: TGCTGTGCGCCAAAGTCCTTAGCGGGGTCGGGCACAGATACGCAGTATTTT.

This clonotype was seen ten or more times. The genes are TRBV29-1 and TRBJ2-5; D is possibly TRBD1 (5 bases). V gave up 0 bases and J gave up 13 bases, with 12 bases separating them. The CDR3 is made up of 11 amino acids. The germline CDR1 and CDR2 sequences are SQVTM and ANQGSEA. The CDR3 region is CSVEDGRGSYF. CDR3 in DNA: TGCAGCGTTGAAGACGGTAGGGGATCGTACTTC.

This clonotype occurred many times. This chain uses TRBV20-1 with TRBJ2-5, with 9 bases fitting TRBD2. Germline loops: CDR1 DFQATT, CDR2 SNEGSKA (reference sequence). There are 16 residues in the CDR3. With 4 bases clipped from V and 4 bases from J, the junction kept 13 bases outside the gene matches. CDR3 amino acids: CSAIFFLSGGRETQYF. The CDR3 region has the DNA TGCAGTGCTATTTTCTTTTTGAGCGGGGGGCGAGAGACCCAGTACTTC.

V is TRBV7-3 and J is TRBJ2-6, with D possibly being TRBD1 (6 bases). V was clipped by 2 bases and J by 0 bases, with 17 bases between them. Per the germline V gene, CDR1 is SGHTA and CDR2 is FQGTGA. The CDR3 runs 19 residues. The CDR3 reads CASSLEAGARSSGANVLTF. The CDR3 nucleotides are TGTGCCAGCAGCTTAGAAGCAGGGGCGAGGTCCTCTGGGGCCAACGTCCTGACTTTC.

This clonotype has ten or more counts. CDR3 residues: CSASNTGTEAFF. DNA for the CDR3: TGCAGTGCAAGTAATACAGGCACTGAAGCTTTCTTT. The rearrangement uses TRBV20-1 and TRBJ1-1; D might be TRBD1 (5 bases). Trimming stripped 6 bases from V and 4 bases from J, with 12 bases between. Germline values: CDR1 DFQATT, CDR2 SNEGSKA (reference sequence). The CDR3 length is 12 residues.

This clonotype was picked up many times. The genes are TRBV29-1 and TRBJ2-3; 7 bases align to TRBD1. Trimming at V came to 6 bases and at J to 7 bases, leaving 13 bases not matched to a gene. Germline V gene sequence: CDR1 SQVTM, CDR2 ANQGSEA. This CDR3 has 14 residues. The CDR3 DNA is TGCAGCGTGAAGGGACAGTGGGGCTTGAATACGCAGTATTTT. Its protein product is CSVKGQWGLNTQYF.

This clonotype was found a few times. The chain combines TRBV7-9 with TRBJ2-7; D remains ambiguous. The CDR3 extends over 14 amino acids. Germline V lookup: CDR1 SEHNR, CDR2 FQNEAQ (reference sequence). Trimming pared 5 bases from V and 3 bases from J, leaving 14 bases between. The CDR3 region is CASSQSAGDYEQYF. The CDR3 DNA sequence: TGTGCCAGCAGCCAATCGGCAGGAGACTACGAGCAGTACTTC.

This clonotype has ten or more counts. This chain joins TRBV20-1 and TRBJ2-1; D is unresolved. This CDR3 contains 11 residues. Germline CDR1 is DFQATT and CDR2 is SNEGSKA (reference sequence). CDR3 sequence: CRVLIHNEQFF. The CDR3 DNA reads TGCAGGGTACTTATCCACAATGAGCAGTTCTTC.

This clonotype has a count of ten or more. This chain joins TRBV27 and TRBJ2-1, with D possibly TRBD2 on 6 matching bases. There are 14 residues in the CDR3. The germline V gene has CDR1 MNHEY and CDR2 SMNVEV (reference sequence). V shed 7 bases and J shed 10 bases, with 20 bases lying between them. The CDR3 DNA follows: TGTGCCAGCAAGCGGGTCCGGGCAGGAGGAGAGCAGTTCTTC. It is translated as CASKRVRAGGEQFF.

V gene TRBV7-2 combines with J gene TRBJ2-1; 7 nucleotides line up with TRBD1. V lost 7 bases and J lost 0; bases outside the gene matches: 3. Germline V lookup: CDR1 SGHTA, CDR2 FQGNSA. The CDR3 extends over 14 amino acids. The CDR3 loop reads CASIPGGSYNEQFF. The CDR3, as DNA: TGTGCCAGCATCCCAGGGGGCTCCTACAATGAGCAGTTCTTC.

This clonotype was recorded many times. This sequence joins TRBV18 and TRBJ1-1; 7 positions agree with TRBD1. CDR1 and CDR2 (germline): KGHSH, LQKENI. The CDR3 has 15 residues. Unmatched junction bases numbered 4, after V lost 2 bases and J lost 1 base. The CDR3 DNA follows: TGTGCCAGCTCACCAATGGGGGACAGGAACACTGAAGCTTTCTTT. Protein product: CASSPMGDRNTEAFF. The entire variable domain, with the rest obtained from reference TRBV18 and TRBJ1-1, is as follows: NAGVMQNPRHLVRRRGQEARLRCSPMKGHSHVYWYRQLPEEGLKFMVYLQKENIIDESGMPKERFSAEFPKEGPSILRIQQVVRGDSAAYFCASSPMGDRNTEAFFGQGTRLTVV.

The sample holds many counts of this clonotype. V usage is TRBV4-3 and J usage is TRBJ2-1; 7 bases are shared with TRBD2. The CDR3 consists of 15 residues. V lost 1 base and J lost 7; bases outside the gene matches: 7. CDR1 and CDR2 from the germline V gene are LGHNA and YSLEER. The CDR3 DNA follows: TGCGCCAGCAGCCAAGGCCAGCGGGGCGGGAATGAGCAGTTCTTC. It is translated as CASSQGQRGGNEQFF.

This clonotype was observed many times. The genes are TRBV20-1 and TRBJ1-3; 9 nucleotides align to TRBD1. The CDR3 runs to 14 residues. V trimming: 5 bases; J trimming: 4 bases; junction bases outside the gene matches: 6. Germline V gene sequence: CDR1 DFQATT, CDR2 SNEGSKA (reference sequence). CDR3 sequence: CSAWTGVEGNTIYF. Here the CDR3 DNA reads TGCAGTGCTTGGACAGGGGTAGAGGGAAACACCATATATTTT.